The entry below describes one T cell receptor beta chain. This entry is derived from a study of CD8 T cells in Susac syndrome. A quantity of about 0.5 to 1 ug RNA underwent reverse transcription using random hexamers. TCRdb ran MiXCR on the immunoSEQ multiplex PCR reads and lists one entry per CDR3 protein. The sample records about 150,000 distinct CDR3 sequences, about 94% being singletons. With 6 bases clipped from V and 5 bases from J, the junction kept 6 bases outside the gene matches. The CDR3 sequence is 14 residues long. This chain connects TRBV12-3 or TRBV12-4 to TRBJ2-2, with TRBD1 identical over 7 bases. The TCR comes from a human donor with multiple sclerosis. Sequencing used CD8+ T cells from PBMCs. The chain's CDR3 is CASSLARGTGELFF. The CDR3 region has the DNA TGTGCCAGCAGCTTGGCCAGGGGGACCGGGGAGCTGTTTTTT.